The 32 T cell receptor beta chains in this list originate from one sample, sequenced in a study of CD4+ T cells in melanoma (dated by TCRdb to 2021 to 2024). Library construction relied on the immunoSEQ multiplex PCR assay. TCRdb limited this immuneACCESS table to in-frame rearrangements with V and J called. A share of clones is missing; checked studies link under half to unresolved V genes, and the rest is unexplained. The sample yields 11,000 to 15,000 clones; under 80% were counted once. 11% of the sample belongs to the ten largest clones. Input material: cells from a culture (not recorded whether cultured in vitro). The receptors stem from a human donor with melanoma.

The genes are TRBV5-1 and TRBJ1-1; 9 bases are shared with TRBD1. Trimming removed 7 bases from V and 2 bases from J; junction bases left unmatched: 12. The CDR3 extends over 16 amino acids. From germline, CDR1 is SGHRS and CDR2 YFSETQ. CDR3 sequence: CASASGAGQGNTEAFF. The CDR3 coding sequence is TGCGCCAGCGCCTCGGGGGCGGGACAGGGTAACACTGAAGCTTTCTTT.

The chain employs TRBV18 and TRBJ2-7, with D perhaps TRBD2 (7 bases). The V gene's germline CDR1 is KGHSH and CDR2 LQKENI. The CDR3 consists of 15 residues. The V end was cut by 3 bases, the J end by 3 bases, with 15 bases between. The DNA for the CDR3 is TGTGCCAGCTCACCGGGGGGGCCAGGAGGCTACGAGCAGTACTTC. Its translation: CASSPGGPGGYEQYF.

This clone was counted only a few times. The V call is TRBV23-1, the J call TRBJ1-4; D is perhaps TRBD1 (5 bases). TRBV23-1 is marked as an open reading frame, function uncertain. The CDR3 sequence is 15 residues long. V lost 5 bases, J lost 3 bases, and 13 bases lay in between. Here the CDR3 reads CASSRDQGSNEKLFF. In DNA, the CDR3 is TGCGCCAGCAGTAGAGACCAGGGATCTAATGAAAAACTGTTTTTT.

The rearrangement uses TRBV5-6 and TRBJ1-1; no definite D call. V was pared by 4 bases and J by 5 bases, with 15 bases between. The CDR3 spans 14 residues. Germline lookup yields CDR1 SGHDT and CDR2 YYEEEE. CDR3 sequence reads: CASSVTPVGTEAFF. The CDR3 DNA reads TGTGCCAGCAGCGTGACCCCGGTGGGGACTGAAGCTTTCTTT.

This chain connects TRBV5-6 to TRBJ1-1; D not resolved. Germline CDR1 reads SGHDT; CDR2 reads YYEEEE. This CDR3 has 13 residues. Trimming took off 1 base at V and 1 base at J, with 5 bases between the two ends. DNA for the CDR3: TGTGCCAGCAGCTTGTACACGAACACTGAAGCTTTCTTT. Translating gives CASSLYTNTEAFF.

The chain uses TRBV19 and TRBJ1-1, with a possible D match to TRBD1 (5 bases). The CDR3 consists of 16 residues. V lost 3 bases, J lost 4 bases, and 18 bases lay in between. Germline V lookup: CDR1 LNHDA, CDR2 SQIVND (reference sequence). CDR3 residues: CASSMRGGRAVTEAFF. In nucleotides, the CDR3 is TGTGCCAGTAGTATGAGAGGCGGCAGGGCTGTCACTGAAGCTTTCTTT. Full variable domain (rest looked up from reference TRBV19 and TRBJ1-1): DGGITQSPKYLFRKEGQNVTLSCEQNLNHDAMYWYRQDPGQGLRLIYYSQIVNDFQKGDIAEGYSVSREKKESFPLTVTSAQKNPTAFYLCASSMRGGRAVTEAFFGQGTRLTVV.

This chain uses TRBV18 with TRBJ2-7; D is uncertain. The germline V gene encodes CDR1 KGHSH and CDR2 LQKENI. The CDR3 extends over 13 amino acids. Trimming took 3 bases from V and 3 from J, leaving 9 bases between them. The CDR3 region has the DNA TGTGCCAGCTCACCTCCATCTCTCTACGAGCAGTACTTC. This codes for CASSPPSLYEQYF.

The chain links TRBV6-4 to TRBJ2-3; 8 bases map to TRBD2. V was pared by 9 bases and J by 6 bases, with 11 bases of the junction left unmatched. Germline lookup yields CDR1 MRHNA and CDR2 SNTAGT. The CDR3 runs 14 residues. CDR3 sequence: CASADRGGLDTQYF. CDR3 nucleotide sequence: TGTGCCAGTGCAGACCGGGGGGGCCTGGATACGCAGTATTTT.

In its sample, this clone was seen a few times. The chain couples TRBV2 to TRBJ1-4; D unclear. The V end was cut by 2 bases, the J end by 12 bases, with 10 bases between. The germline V gene encodes CDR1 SNHLY and CDR2 FYNNEI. The CDR3 has 12 residues. CDR3 amino acids: CASSERKRELFF. The CDR3 bases are TGTGCCAGCAGTGAAAGGAAGCGAGAACTGTTTTTT.

This chain links TRBV6-5 with TRBJ1-2; D gene ambiguous. This CDR3 has 12 amino acids. The V gene lost 6 bases and the J gene lost 1 base, with 6 bases spanning the gap. Germline CDR1 and CDR2: MNHEY and SVGAGI. The CDR3 spells CASSPSNYGYTF. DNA for the CDR3: TGTGCCAGCAGCCCTAGTAACTATGGCTACACCTTC.

A few counts support this clone. The CDR3 loop is CASSFDRGQDGYTF. CDR3 sequence (DNA): TGTGCCAGCAGCTTTGACAGGGGTCAGGATGGCTACACCTTC. This chain uses TRBV5-4 with TRBJ1-2; the match to TRBD1 covers 8 bases. Germline CDR1 SGHNT, CDR2 YYREEE (reference sequence). This CDR3 has 14 residues. The junction had 6 bases not matched to a gene; V was cut back by 2 bases and J by 6 bases.

The V gene is TRBV5-4, the J gene TRBJ2-5; the match to TRBD1 covers 10 bases. Germline trimming cut 4 bases from V and 0 bases from J; bases unmatched to any gene: 6. This CDR3 region has 16 residues. Germline V gene data show CDR1 as SGHNT and CDR2 as YYREEE (reference sequence). CDR3 sequence (DNA): TGTGCCAGCAGCAGCTGGGACAGGGGATACCAAGAGACCCAGTACTTC. Its protein product is CASSSWDRGYQETQYF. The full variable domain, completed using reference TRBV5-4 and TRBJ2-5, is ETGVTQSPTHLIKTRGQQVTLRCSSQSGHNTVSWYQQALGQGPQFIFQYYREEENGRGNFPPRFSGLQFPNYSSELNVNALELDDSALYLCASSSWDRGYQETQYFGPGTRLLVL.

The chain carries TRBV11-2 and TRBJ2-3, with D perhaps matching TRBD1 or TRBD2 (5 bases each). Trimming stripped 1 base from V and 6 bases from J, with 23 bases between. The germline V gene has CDR1 SGHAT and CDR2 FQNNGV. The CDR3 is 18 residues long. In DNA form, the CDR3 reads TGTGCCAGCAGCTTAGGAGGGGCGGGCACCGGCATTAAGGATACGCAGTATTTT. Translation: CASSLGGAGTGIKDTQYF.

This chain links TRBV7-2 with TRBJ2-7; 7 bases are shared with TRBD1. Germline V gene lookup returns CDR1 SGHTA and CDR2 FQGNSA. V lost 5 bases, J lost 7 bases, and 11 bases stayed unmatched. The CDR3 is 14 amino acids. This chain's CDR3 is CASSRLGQRGEQYF. CDR3 DNA sequence: TGTGCCAGCAGCCGCCTGGGACAGCGCGGAGAGCAGTACTTC.

This chain uses TRBV19 with TRBJ1-5, with D maybe TRBD1 (6 bases). CDR1 is LNHDA, CDR2 SQIVND, per germline (reference sequence). This CDR3 comprises 15 residues. The V gene lost 6 bases and the J gene lost 2 bases, with 14 bases spanning the gap. CDR3 sequence reads: CASSLTGPGNQPQHF. DNA for the CDR3: TGTGCCAGTAGCCTCACAGGGCCTGGCAATCAGCCCCAGCATTTT.

The gene calls are TRBV14 and TRBJ2-3; D gene unclear. The V end was cut by 5 bases, the J end by 4 bases, with 10 bases between. Germline CDR1 is SGHDN and CDR2 is FVKESK. CDR3 length: 13 residues. CDR3 DNA sequence: TGTGCCAGCAGCTCCCGACGGTCAGATACGCAGTATTTT. This encodes CASSSRRSDTQYF.

This clone has a handful of counts. CDR3 coding DNA: TGTGCCAGCAGCCTTGGGACACGCTCTGGGGCCAACGTCCTGACTTTC. Its translation: CASSLGTRSGANVLTF. J is TRBJ2-6 and V is TRBV5-4, with D possibly TRBD1 on 6 matching bases. The length of the CDR3 is 16 residues. V lost 4 bases and J 0 bases, leaving 11 bases between the germline ends. Per the germline V gene, CDR1 is SGHNT and CDR2 is YYREEE (reference sequence). Based on the CDR3 plus reference TRBV5-4 and TRBJ2-6, the full variable domain is ETGVTQSPTHLIKTRGQQVTLRCSSQSGHNTVSWYQQALGQGPQFIFQYYREEENGRGNFPPRFSGLQFPNYSSELNVNALELDDSALYLCASSLGTRSGANVLTFGAGSRLTVL.

CDR3 DNA: TGTGCCAGCTCACCACAAGGGGCTGGAAACACCATATATTTT. It yields the protein CASSPQGAGNTIYF. The genes are TRBV18 and TRBJ1-3, with D possibly matching TRBD1 (5 bases). Germline CDR1 KGHSH, CDR2 LQKENI. CDR3 length: 14 residues. V shed 1 base and J shed 2 bases, with 6 bases lying between them.

This chain links TRBV5-6 with TRBJ1-3; D uncertain. Germline loops: CDR1 SGHDT, CDR2 YYEEEE. Deletions cut 0 bases from V and 8 bases from J, with 12 bases between. The CDR3 has 14 amino acids. Written as DNA, the CDR3 is TGTGCCAGCAGCTTGGGAGGACTTAGGCACACCATATATTTT. Its protein product is CASSLGGLRHTIYF.

The rearrangement uses TRBV7-9 and TRBJ2-1, with 11 bases fitting TRBD1. The trim removed 1 base at V and 12 bases at J, leaving 8 bases unmatched. Per the germline V gene, CDR1 is SEHNR and CDR2 is FQNEAQ (reference sequence). The CDR3 sequence is 15 residues long. The CDR3 DNA is TGTGCCAGCAGCTTAGGTCGGGACAGGGGGAACGGGCAGTTCTTC. The encoded protein is CASSLGRDRGNGQFF.

This chain joins TRBV6-5 and TRBJ1-3; TRBD1 is a possible D gene (5 bases). CDR1 and CDR2 (germline): MNHEY, SVGAGI. The CDR3 contains 15 residues. The V and J ends lost 0 bases and 3 bases respectively, with 9 bases between them. This CDR3 is CASSYSGGNGNTIYF. CDR3 nucleotides: TGTGCCAGCAGTTACTCGGGGGGAAATGGAAACACCATATATTTT.

The chain recombines TRBV7-2 with TRBJ2-5; 7 bases match TRBD1. The junction had 4 bases not matched to a gene; V was cut back by 5 bases and J by 7 bases. The CDR3 runs 12 residues. CDR1 and CDR2 (germline): SGHTA, FQGNSA. The CDR3 nucleotides are TGTGCCAGCAGCCACAGGGGCGGGACCCAGTACTTC. It specifies CASSHRGGTQYF.

V gene TRBV5-3 combines with J gene TRBJ2-7; no definite D call. TRBV5-3 is marked as an open reading frame, function uncertain. This CDR3 is 12 amino acids long. The germline V and J ends were trimmed by 2 bases and 3 bases, with 6 bases remaining between them. The CDR3 nucleotides read TGTGCCAGAAGCTTCGAAAGCTACGAGCAGTACTTC. The encoded protein is CARSFESYEQYF.

This clone showed up just once. This chain connects TRBV16 to TRBJ2-5, with 7 bases aligning to TRBD1. V gave up 10 bases and J gave up 5 bases; unmatched junction bases: 10. Germline CDR1 is KGHSY and CDR2 is FQNENV. The length of the CDR3 is 13 residues. The CDR3 protein is CATSRGGRETQYF. Here the CDR3 DNA reads TGTGCCACCTCAAGAGGGGGCAGGGAGACCCAGTACTTC.

The chain is built from TRBV18 and TRBJ1-4; D unresolved. The V and J ends lost 4 bases and 3 bases respectively, with 9 bases between them. CDR1 and CDR2 (germline): KGHSH, LQKENI. The CDR3 consists of 14 residues. Written as DNA, the CDR3 is TGTGCCAGCTCACTCCGGGCCTCTAATGAAAAACTGTTTTTT. Translated, it gives CASSLRASNEKLFF.

The chain employs TRBV5-1 and TRBJ2-2, with D tentatively TRBD1 (5 bases). Trimming stripped 0 bases from V and 7 bases from J, with 13 bases between. CDR3 size: 15 residues. Per the germline V gene, CDR1 is SGHRS and CDR2 is YFSETQ. Here the CDR3 reads CASSLAFGAGGELFF. The CDR3 DNA reads as TGCGCCAGCAGCTTGGCCTTTGGGGCCGGCGGGGAGCTGTTTTTT.

The chain couples TRBV6-1 to TRBJ1-5; 8 nucleotides agree with TRBD1. The junction had 19 bases not matched to a gene; V was cut back by 4 bases and J by 2 bases. This CDR3 contains 20 residues. CDR1 is MNHNS and CDR2 is SASEGT in the germline V gene. CDR3: CASSGAGGALSGVRNQPQHF. The CDR3 DNA is TGTGCCAGCAGTGGAGCAGGGGGCGCGTTGTCAGGTGTACGCAATCAGCCCCAGCATTTT.

The chain couples TRBV6-5 to TRBJ1-2; TRBD1 might be the D (6 bases). This CDR3 region has 14 residues. V was clipped by 6 bases and J by 4 bases, with 15 bases between them. The germline V gene encodes CDR1 MNHEY and CDR2 SVGAGI. This CDR3 reads CASSTSGGFYGYTF. CDR3 bases: TGTGCCAGCAGCACAAGTGGGGGCTTCTATGGCTACACCTTC.

The genes are TRBV7-6 and TRBJ1-1; D is unclear. Germline V gene data show CDR1 as SGHVS and CDR2 as FNYEAQ. Deletions cut 5 bases from V and 1 base from J, with 14 bases between. The CDR3 has 15 amino acids. The DNA of the CDR3 is TGTGCCAGCAGCACCCGCGCGGGCGGGAACACTGAAGCTTTCTTT. This translates into CASSTRAGGNTEAFF.

There are a few counts of this clone. The rearrangement links TRBV7-7 to TRBJ1-6, with 9 nucleotides matching TRBD1. The CDR3 runs to 15 residues. With V trimmed by 3 bases and J by 7 bases, 4 bases remained unmatched. The germline gives CDR1 SSHAT, CDR2 FNYEAQ (reference sequence). The CDR3 DNA is TGTGCCAGCAGCTTGGCGGGACAGGGCAATTCACCCCTCCACTTT. Its translation is CASSLAGQGNSPLHF.

The chain has TRBV5-1 and TRBJ1-2; D possibly corresponds to TRBD1 (5 bases). The ends were cut back, 3 bases at V and 6 bases at J, with 15 bases in the middle. CDR1 is SGHRS, CDR2 YFSETQ, per germline. The length of the CDR3 is 14 residues. CDR3: CASSSDRGPDGYTF. Here the CDR3 DNA reads TGCGCCAGCAGCTCCGATAGGGGCCCAGATGGCTACACCTTC.

Only one count was recorded for this clone. The chain recombines TRBV19 with TRBJ2-1; a possible D gene is TRBD2 (6 bases). This CDR3 spans 13 amino acids. Trimming took off 6 bases at V and 6 bases at J, with 12 bases between the two ends. Germline V gene lookup returns CDR1 LNHDA and CDR2 SQIVND (reference sequence). The CDR3 nucleotides read TGTGCCAGTAGCCCTGGGGGGTCCAATGAGCAGTTCTTC. Translation: CASSPGGSNEQFF.